This TCR beta chain came from a study of shared clonotypes between healthy human individuals. About the study: Every donor yielded three CD4 naive, three CD4 memory, two CD8 naive and one CD8 memory plate. Study-wide results and caveats: A reduction in generation probabilities was seen for non-shared clonotypes relative to those shared by all four donors. How much donors shared clonotypes was expected to be affected by sequencing depth.

On sorted subsets, replicate PCRs used about 200 ng DNA, or about 30,000 T cell genomes. Profiled with immunoSEQ multiplex PCR; TCRdb holds only in-frame clones, not every one. The table lists some 580,000 clones, roughly 98% of them singletons. To note about this clone: What it binds is unknown.

CD8 cells classed as naive were CD45RO-negative and positively selected for CCR7, excluding terminally differentiated effector memory CD45RA+ cells. The material sequenced was naive CD8+ T cells sorted from blood. This TCR came from a man aged 25-40 years in good health.

The CDR3 here is CASSPRNRVNGNTIYF. DNA for the CDR3: TGCGCCAGCAGCCCCCGTAACAGGGTAAATGGAAACACCATATATTTT. The V gene is TRBV5-1, the J gene TRBJ1-3; perhaps TRBD1 as D (6 bases). V shed 4 bases and J shed 3 bases, with 17 bases lying between them. This CDR3 has 16 amino acids. The germline gives CDR1 SGHRS, CDR2 YFSETQ.